These 30 T cell receptor beta chains were all obtained from the same sample, sequenced in a study of beta chain features in type 1 diabetes. Expressed TCRB transcripts got sequenced, as all isolated RNA was reverse transcribed. Measured with immunoSEQ multiplex PCR; TCRdb has only the in-frame clones, and not every one. The sample lists about 42,000 clones; approximately 49% were seen once. Sequencing was done on a sample of stem cell memory CD4+ T cells from blood. The receptors originated from a woman younger than 45 in good health.

The chain joins TRBV18 to TRBJ1-4; D not certain. The CDR3 totals 14 residues. Deletions cut 3 bases from V and 4 bases from J, with 9 bases between. Germline lookup yields CDR1 KGHSH and CDR2 LQKENI. CDR3 nucleotides: TGTGCCAGCTCACCCGACGGAGTTAATGAAAAACTGTTTTTT. Encoded protein: CASSPDGVNEKLFF.

This chain uses TRBV2 with TRBJ2-7; 10 positions agree with TRBD2. The germline V gene has CDR1 SNHLY and CDR2 FYNNEI. The CDR3 has 15 residues. The J segment lost 1 base and the V segment lost 5 bases, leaving 5 bases of the junction unmatched. The CDR3 DNA reads as TGTGCCAGCAGTTACGCTAGCGGGAGTTCCTACGAGCAGTACTTC. Amino acids: CASSYASGSSYEQYF.

CDR3 protein: CASSTTGGDYGYTF. The CDR3 DNA reads TGTGCCAGCTCCACGACAGGTGGCGACTATGGCTACACCTTC. This chain connects TRBV10-3 to TRBJ1-2; possibly TRBD1 for D (6 bases). Germline values: CDR1 ENHRY, CDR2 SYGVKD. The V and J ends lost 10 bases and 3 bases respectively, with 18 bases between them. The CDR3 extends over 14 amino acids.

This chain connects TRBV27 to TRBJ2-5; D is perhaps TRBD2 (7 bases). Trimming removed 4 bases at V and 0 bases at J, with 21 bases between. The CDR3 contains 18 residues. CDR1 and CDR2 (germline): MNHEY, SMNVEV (reference sequence). The CDR3 DNA is TGTGCCAGCAGTTCCCCGGGGGCTAGCGGTTTGTACCAAGAGACCCAGTACTTC. Translated, it gives CASSSPGASGLYQETQYF.

Remarks on this clone: This same CDR3 is encoded by further DNA sequences in the sample. The chain carries TRBV13 and TRBJ2-5; 13 bases map to TRBD2. The CDR3 consists of 17 residues. Trimming cost V 6 bases and J 5 bases; bases outside gene matches: 12. Germline loops: CDR1 PRHDT, CDR2 FYEKMQ (reference sequence). CDR3: CASSFETSGRRGETQYF. The CDR3 coding sequence is TGTGCCAGCAGTTTCGAGACTAGCGGGAGGAGGGGGGAGACCCAGTACTTC.

The chain joins TRBV30 to TRBJ1-1; a possible D gene is TRBD1 (6 bases). Germline V lookup: CDR1 GTSNPN, CDR2 SVGIG (reference sequence). V was trimmed by 2 bases and J by 1 base, leaving 8 bases between them. The CDR3 contains 13 residues. CDR3 DNA sequence: TGTGCCTGGAGTAGAGGGGGGAACACTGAAGCTTTCTTT. This gives the protein CAWSRGGNTEAFF.

This clone was counted between two and nine times. The chain combines TRBV19 with TRBJ2-1, with 8 bases aligning to TRBD2. Germline V gene lookup returns CDR1 LNHDA and CDR2 SQIVND (reference sequence). V lost 0 bases to trimming and J lost 2 bases; unmatched junction nucleotides: 0. The CDR3 covers 15 residues. The CDR3 bases are TGTGCCAGTAGTATAGAAGCGGGGGCCTACAATGAGCAGTTCTTC. It encodes CASSIEAGAYNEQFF.

The chain combines TRBV9 with TRBJ2-1; D may be TRBD2 (5 bases). The V gene's germline CDR1 is SGDLS and CDR2 YYNGEE. V gave up 4 bases and J gave up 6 bases, with 17 bases separating them. The CDR3 totals 15 residues. The CDR3 spells CASSSRGDPANEQFF. DNA of the CDR3: TGTGCCAGCAGCAGCCGGGGAGACCCTGCCAATGAGCAGTTCTTC. The full variable domain, rest sourced from reference TRBV9 and TRBJ2-1, is DSGVTQTPKHLITATGQRVTLRCSPRSGDLSVYWYQQSLDQGLQFLIQYYNGEERAKGNILERFSAQQFPDLHSELNLSSLELGDSALYFCASSSRGDPANEQFFGPGTRLTVL.

Only a few counts were recorded for this clone. V usage is TRBV7-8 and J usage is TRBJ2-7, with 10 bases identical to TRBD2. After removal of 2 bases from V and 4 bases from J, the junction contained 5 bases not matched to a gene. In germline, CDR1 is SGHVS, CDR2 FQNEAQ. CDR3 size: 15 residues. CDR3 protein: CASSLPSGSSYEQYF. The CDR3 nucleotides read TGTGCCAGCAGCTTACCTAGCGGGAGTTCGTACGAGCAGTACTTC.

This clone was seen a few times. The CDR3 DNA follows: TGTGCCAGCAACAGGGGGCCGTGGGAGCAGTACTTC. Its protein product is CASNRGPWEQYF. This sequence joins TRBV2 and TRBJ2-7; 9 bases match TRBD1. V dropped 7 bases and J dropped 7; count of bases not matched to a gene: 5. Germline CDR1 and CDR2: SNHLY and FYNNEI. This CDR3 is built from 12 residues.

The chain recombines TRBV19 with TRBJ1-2, with TRBD1 matching 9 bases. Germline CDR1 is LNHDA and CDR2 is SQIVND (reference sequence). With V trimmed by 3 bases and J by 2 bases, 1 base remained unmatched. This CDR3 region has 14 residues. As DNA, the CDR3 is TGTGCCAGTAGTATGGACAGGGGAAACTATGGCTACACCTTC. Translation gives CASSMDRGNYGYTF.

This clone was detected a few times. The chain uses TRBV14 and TRBJ1-1; D might be TRBD1 (6 bases). The CDR3 has 14 residues. Germline V CDR1 and CDR2: SGHDN, FVKESK. V was clipped by 2 bases and J by 4 bases, with 11 bases between them. The CDR3 is CASSQFQGFTEAFF. The CDR3 DNA is TGTGCCAGCAGCCAATTTCAGGGGTTCACTGAAGCTTTCTTT.

CDR3: CASSIQGGQPQHF. The CDR3 coding sequence is TGTGCCAGTAGTATACAGGGGGGTCAGCCCCAGCATTTT. V gene TRBV19 combines with J gene TRBJ1-5; 7 bases line up with TRBD1. The CDR3 covers 13 residues. V lost 2 bases and J lost 6; bases outside the gene matches: 1. Per germline, CDR1 LNHDA and CDR2 SQIVND (reference sequence).

The rearrangement links TRBV6-6 to TRBJ1-2; 10 nucleotides align to TRBD1. The V and J ends lost 5 bases and 6 bases, in that order; junction bases with no gene match: 3. CDR1 is MNHNY and CDR2 is SVGAGI in the germline V gene (reference sequence). The CDR3 is made up of 13 amino acids. The CDR3 loop is CASSIGQGDGYTF. Here the CDR3 DNA reads TGTGCCAGCAGTATCGGACAGGGGGATGGCTACACCTTC.

A few counts support this clone. The chain is built from TRBV7-2 and TRBJ1-1; 10 bases agree with TRBD1. The CDR3 extends over 17 amino acids. The V segment lost 5 bases and the J segment 3 bases; nucleotides outside the gene matches: 12. Germline assignment: CDR1 SGHTA and CDR2 FQGNSA. The CDR3 sequence: CASSPRQGASPYTEAFF. CDR3 sequence (DNA): TGTGCCAGCAGCCCCAGACAGGGGGCCTCCCCGTACACTGAAGCTTTCTTT.

The chain has TRBV2 and TRBJ2-1; a possible D gene is TRBD2 (5 bases). The germline V gene encodes CDR1 SNHLY and CDR2 FYNNEI. This CDR3 is 15 amino acids long. V lost 5 bases and J lost 2, with 13 bases in between. The CDR3 here is CASSYTRSTYNEQFF. CDR3 coding DNA: TGTGCCAGCAGTTATACTAGGTCCACCTACAATGAGCAGTTCTTC.

The chain has TRBV4-3 and TRBJ2-1, with 9 bases fitting TRBD1. The CDR3 length is 18 residues. V trimming: 3 bases; J trimming: 4 bases; junction bases outside the gene matches: 13. From germline, CDR1 is LGHNA and CDR2 YSLEER. The CDR3 DNA sequence: TGCGCCAGCAGCCAGGCCGGGCCGGGACAGGGTTCTTACAATGAGCAGTTCTTC. Amino acid sequence: CASSQAGPGQGSYNEQFF.

The V gene is TRBV7-6, the J gene TRBJ1-3; D perhaps matches TRBD1 (5 bases). The CDR3 covers 17 residues. The germline V and J ends were trimmed by 1 base and 1 base, with 14 bases remaining between them. CDR1 and CDR2 (germline): SGHVS, FNYEAQ. The CDR3 is CASSLERQGPSGNTIYF. CDR3 nucleotides: TGTGCCAGCAGCTTAGAGAGGCAGGGCCCTTCTGGAAACACCATATATTTT. Based on the CDR3 plus reference TRBV7-6 and TRBJ1-3, the full variable domain is GAGVSQSPRYKVTKRGQDVALRCDPISGHVSLYWYRQALGQGPEFLTYFNYEAQQDKSGLPNDRFSAERPEGSISTLTIQRTEQRDSAMYRCASSLERQGPSGNTIYFGEGSWLTVV.

The rearrangement links TRBV7-2 to TRBJ2-5, with 12 bases matching TRBD2. Germline V CDR1 and CDR2: SGHTA, FQGNSA. The CDR3 length is 16 residues. Unmatched junction bases numbered 6, after V lost 6 bases and J lost 1 base. In DNA form, the CDR3 reads TGTGCCAGCAGTTGGACTAGCGGGATCCCCCAAGAGACCCAGTACTTC. This encodes CASSWTSGIPQETQYF.

This clone occurred a few times. CDR3 coding DNA: TGTGCCAGCAGTTCAAGACTAGCGGGTTACAATGAGCAGTTCTTC. This codes for CASSSRLAGYNEQFF. The chain uses TRBV28 and TRBJ2-1; 10 nucleotides match TRBD2. The CDR3 is made up of 15 amino acids. Germline trimming cut 4 bases from V and 4 bases from J; bases unmatched to any gene: 4. Germline loops: CDR1 MDHEN, CDR2 SYDVKM. Drawing the rest from reference TRBV28 and TRBJ2-1, the complete variable domain is DVKVTQSSRYLVKRTGEKVFLECVQDMDHENMFWYRQDPGLGLRLIYFSYDVKMKEKGDIPEGYSVSREKKERFSLILESASTNQTSMYLCASSSRLAGYNEQFFGPGTRLTVL.

This clone came up a few times. The chain uses TRBV19 and TRBJ1-1; D unclear. Looked up from germline, CDR1 is LNHDA and CDR2 is SQIVND (reference sequence). This CDR3 contains 12 residues. The V end was cut by 6 bases, the J end by 6 bases, with 11 bases between. The CDR3 reads CASSQTGAEAFF. The CDR3 region has the DNA TGTGCCAGTAGCCAAACGGGAGCTGAAGCTTTCTTT.

V is TRBV2 and J is TRBJ2-3, with TRBD2 matching 12 bases. The CDR3 loop spans 17 amino acids. The trim removed 0 bases at V and 2 bases at J, leaving 3 bases unmatched. Looked up from germline, CDR1 is SNHLY and CDR2 is FYNNEI. CDR3 in DNA: TGTGCCAGCAGTGAAGCGAGACTAGCGGGAGTCACAGATACGCAGTATTTT. It yields the protein CASSEARLAGVTDTQYF.

The chain employs TRBV7-6 and TRBJ1-5; the match to TRBD1 covers 7 bases. This CDR3 contains 14 residues. Germline V gives CDR1 SGHVS, CDR2 FNYEAQ. V was pared by 2 bases and J by 4 bases, with 2 bases of the junction left unmatched. The CDR3 coding sequence is TGTGCCAGCAGCTTAAGACAGGGAAATCAGCCCCAGCATTTT. Translated, it gives CASSLRQGNQPQHF.

The gene calls are TRBV2 and TRBJ2-5; perhaps TRBD1 as D (6 bases). The germline gives CDR1 SNHLY, CDR2 FYNNEI. V lost 7 bases and J lost 5, with 11 bases in between. CDR3 length: 12 residues. The chain's CDR3 is CASTPRGETQYF. DNA of the CDR3: TGTGCCAGCACTCCCAGGGGCGAGACCCAGTACTTC.

V gene TRBV29-1 combines with J gene TRBJ1-3, with 7 nucleotides matching TRBD1. Germline V gives CDR1 SQVTM, CDR2 ANQGSEA. The trim removed 6 bases at V and 4 bases at J, leaving 15 bases unmatched. CDR3 length: 16 amino acids. As DNA, the CDR3 is TGCAGCGTGGGGGAACCACACAGGGGATCGGGAAACACCATATATTTT. Translating gives CSVGEPHRGSGNTIYF.

The V call is TRBV7-9, the J call TRBJ2-7; 9 nucleotides match TRBD1. The CDR3 length is 15 residues. CDR1 is SEHNR, CDR2 FQNEAQ, per germline (reference sequence). V lost 6 bases and J lost 2; bases outside the gene matches: 8. The CDR3: CASSPTGGTTYEQYF. The CDR3 nucleotides are TGTGCCAGCAGTCCTACAGGGGGCACGACCTACGAGCAGTACTTC.

This clone was seen a handful of times. The V gene is TRBV18, the J gene TRBJ2-2; a weak D match, TRBD1 (6 bases). The CDR3 length is 17 residues. V lost 0 bases to trimming and J lost 0 bases, with 11 bases between them. The germline V gene encodes CDR1 KGHSH and CDR2 LQKENI. CDR3 DNA: TGTGCCAGCTCACCACCGACAGGCGCCTCGAACACCGGGGAGCTGTTTTTT. It codes for CASSPPTGASNTGELFF.

This clone has only a few counts. J is TRBJ1-2 and V is TRBV6-5; D possibly corresponds to TRBD1 (6 bases). Germline V gene data show CDR1 as MNHEY and CDR2 as SVGAGI. The CDR3 length is 13 residues. V was cut by 8 bases and J by 2 bases, with 12 bases left in between. CDR3 bases: TGTGCCAGCGGGCAGGGGATAAACTATGGCTACACCTTC. It yields the protein CASGQGINYGYTF.

The table lists this clone with a few counts. V and J are TRBV18 and TRBJ1-2; D possibly corresponds to TRBD1 (6 bases). V lost 1 base and J 4 bases, leaving 10 bases between the germline ends. Per germline, CDR1 KGHSH and CDR2 LQKENI. The CDR3 has 14 amino acids. This CDR3 reads CASSPQQGSYGYTF. Written as DNA, the CDR3 is TGTGCCAGCTCACCACAGCAGGGGAGCTATGGCTACACCTTC. Full variable domain (missing parts from reference TRBV18 and TRBJ1-2): NAGVMQNPRHLVRRRGQEARLRCSPMKGHSHVYWYRQLPEEGLKFMVYLQKENIIDESGMPKERFSAEFPKEGPSILRIQQVVRGDSAAYFCASSPQQGSYGYTFGSGTRLTVV.

The CDR3 loop is CATKDRGVEKLFF. The CDR3, as DNA: TGTGCCACCAAGGACAGGGGCGTTGAAAAACTGTTTTTT. This chain connects TRBV6-6 to TRBJ1-4, with 9 positions matching TRBD1. V lost 10 bases and J lost 7; bases outside the gene matches: 7. This CDR3 contains 13 residues. CDR1 MNHNY and CDR2 SVGAGI come from the germline V gene (reference sequence).